This entry lists 16 T cell receptor beta chains sequenced from one sample in a study of low-dose radiotherapy and immunotherapy resistance in tumors (dated by TCRdb to the early 2020s). First-strand cDNA was synthesized using Superscript III and a set of TRAV- and TRBV-specific primers, so that both TCRalpha and TCRbeta chains were covered. An approximately 20-cycle PCR with Phusion amplified the TCRs, pairing a constant-region primer with the adapter that was attached to the V primers. TCRdb reworked the public reads: Q25 trimming with fastp, MiXCR clone assembly, productive beta chains retained. Under each unique CDR3 protein, matching rows form one entry showing the most common genes and DNA. This sample gives around 6,700 distinct CDR3 sequences in total; 70% to 80% of them show up just once. The ten largest clones add up to roughly an eighth of the sample. These TCRs come from a human donor with advanced metastatic prostate, ovarian, gallbladder or colorectal cancer (not recorded which). This table probably holds off-target reads from a library built for another chain.

V is TRBV11-2 and J is TRBJ1-3, with no clear D. The CDR3 has 15 amino acids. Germline loops: CDR1 SGHAT, CDR2 FQNNGV. The germline V and J ends were trimmed by 5 bases and 0 bases, with 11 bases remaining between them. The CDR3 DNA reads TGTGCCAGCAGCGCCTACTGGAGCTCTGGAAACACCATATATTTT. This translates into CASSAYWSSGNTIYF.

This chain links TRBV6-8 with TRBJ1-4; D is unresolved. V was shortened by 6 bases and J by 0 bases, with 8 bases between the two germline ends. Per germline, CDR1 MNHGY and CDR2 SAAAGT. The CDR3 spans 14 residues. Written as DNA, the CDR3 is TGTGCCAGCAGGGACTTTGCAACTAATGAAAAACTGTTTTTT. The encoded protein is CASRDFATNEKLFF.

This clonotype was seen a few times. CDR3 in amino acids: CASSLAPGELFF. The CDR3, as DNA: TGTGCCAGCTCCCTGGCCCCCGGGGAGCTGTTTTTT. The rearrangement links TRBV6-2 or TRBV6-3 to TRBJ2-2; no firm D call. Germline V gene data show CDR1 as MNHEY and CDR2 as SVGEGT. Trimming removed 8 bases at V and 6 bases at J, with 10 bases between. CDR3 length equals 12 residues.

The chain employs TRBV26 and TRBJ2-5; TRBD1 reflects the table's D call only, with no check against the DNA. TRBV26 is described as a pseudogene. The CDR3 is 13 amino acids. In DNA, the CDR3 is TGTGCCAGCAGCCCCCCGGCCTTAGAGACCCAGTACTTC. This translates into CASSPPALETQYF.

The rearrangement links TRBV9 to TRBJ1-6; D may be TRBD1 (5 bases). Germline V gene lookup returns CDR1 SGDLS and CDR2 YYNGEE. The CDR3 is made up of 14 amino acids. Trimming cost V 6 bases and J 9 bases, with 16 bases left between them. CDR3 sequence: CASNEAGRASPLHF. DNA of the CDR3: TGTGCCAGCAACGAGGCAGGGAGGGCTTCACCCCTCCACTTT.

V is TRBV10-3 and J is TRBJ1-2; 9 bases map to TRBD1. Germline CDR1 reads ENHRY; CDR2 reads SYGVKD. The CDR3 has 13 amino acids. With V trimmed by 11 bases and J by 4 bases, 8 bases remained unmatched. CDR3 in amino acids: CASNPGQGYGYTF. CDR3 nucleotides: TGTGCCTCAAACCCGGGACAGGGCTATGGCTACACCTTC.

The chain carries TRBV19 and TRBJ1-1; 7 positions match TRBD1. CDR3 length: 16 residues. CDR1 and CDR2 (germline): LNHDA, SQIVND (reference sequence). The V gene end was trimmed by 5 bases and the J gene end by 5 bases; junction bases not matched to a gene: 14. The CDR3 coding sequence is TGTGCCAGTAGTCGGAGGGGGCCCAACCAGGTGACTGAAGCTTTCTTT. Residues: CASSRRGPNQVTEAFF.

This chain links TRBV6-1 with TRBJ1-1; 7 nucleotides line up with TRBD1. Germline V CDR1 and CDR2: MNHNS, SASEGT. Losses at the gene ends were 3 bases for V and 0 bases for J; bases not matched to a gene: 10. The CDR3 has 17 residues. The CDR3 sequence is CASSDRRGQFMNTEAFF. CDR3 coding DNA: TGTGCCAGCAGTGATCGGAGGGGGCAGTTCATGAACACTGAAGCTTTCTTT.

This clonotype is a singleton in its sample. The chain carries TRBV28 and TRBJ2-5; TRBD1 matches 8 bases. Germline CDR1 is MDHEN and CDR2 is SYDVKM. V was pared by 8 bases and J by 6 bases, with 11 bases of the junction left unmatched. The CDR3 has 14 amino acids. The CDR3 region has the DNA TGTGCCAGCGGGGGGACGACAGGGGCGAAGACCCAGTACTTC. Protein: CASGGTTGAKTQYF.

The chain couples TRBV5-6 to TRBJ1-1; D unresolved. From germline, CDR1 is SGHDT and CDR2 YYEEEE. The CDR3 covers 14 residues. Trimming removed 2 bases at V and 1 base at J, with 9 bases between. For the CDR3, the DNA is TGTGCCAGCAGCTTTGGCAGGAAGAACACTGAAGCTTTCTTT. It is translated as CASSFGRKNTEAFF.

The CDR3: CSAPTENPPYEQYF. The CDR3 DNA follows: TGCAGTGCCCCCACCGAAAACCCGCCCTACGAGCAGTACTTC. This sequence joins TRBV20-1 and TRBJ2-7; no reliable D call. The CDR3 contains 14 residues. Trimming shortened V by 6 bases and J by 2 bases, and 17 bases separated the two germline ends. Germline lookup yields CDR1 DFQATT and CDR2 SNEGSKA (reference sequence).

This clonotype turned up a few times. The V and J genes are TRBV5-1 and TRBJ2-1; D not certain. CDR3 length: 14 residues. V dropped 1 base and J dropped 8 bases, with 13 bases sitting between them. CDR1 is SGHRS and CDR2 is YFSETQ in the germline V gene. DNA for the CDR3: TGCGCCAGCAGCTTGTTCGGCGATTTATATGAGCAGTTCTTC. This translates into CASSLFGDLYEQFF.

This chain joins TRBV14 and TRBJ1-5; D is ambiguous. Trimming left V 1 base short and J 6 bases short, with 4 bases between. CDR3 length equals 12 residues. Germline-derived CDR1 and CDR2 are SGHDN and FVKESK. The CDR3 DNA follows: TGTGCCAGCAGCCAAGTGAGTCAGCCCCAGCATTTT. Protein: CASSQVSQPQHF.

This clonotype was observed a few times. CDR3 nucleotides: TGTGCCAGCAGCTTAGCCGCAGGGTCGGAGACCCAGTACTTC. Translating it yields CASSLAAGSETQYF. The V gene is TRBV11-2, the J gene TRBJ2-5; D is perhaps TRBD1 (5 bases). Germline V gives CDR1 SGHAT, CDR2 FQNNGV. There are 14 residues in the CDR3. V dropped 1 base and J dropped 5 bases, with 11 bases sitting between them.

The chain combines TRBV6-4 with TRBJ2-1, with 10 bases that match TRBD2. There are 15 residues in the CDR3. From germline, CDR1 is MRHNA and CDR2 SNTAGT. The V and J ends lost 4 bases and 5 bases, in that order; junction bases with no gene match: 5. The CDR3: CASSAQTSGHNEQFF. The CDR3 coding sequence is TGTGCCAGCAGTGCCCAGACTAGCGGGCACAATGAGCAGTTCTTC.

CDR3 amino acids: CASSQDVAGRGPDTQYF. The CDR3 DNA reads TGCGCCAGCAGCCAAGATGTTGCGGGACGCGGCCCAGATACGCAGTATTTT. The rearrangement joins TRBV4-1 to TRBJ2-3; tentative D call: TRBD2 (6 bases). The CDR3 is made up of 17 amino acids. Germline lookup yields CDR1 MGHRA and CDR2 YSYEKL. Between the trimmed V and J ends, which lost 0 bases and 4 bases, there was a span of 17 bases.